Listed below are T cell receptor beta chains from one sample, sequenced in a study of tumor-infiltrating lymphocytes in primary liver carcinoma. TCRdb reprocessed the multiplex PCR reads via MiXCR and lists one record per CDR3 protein. Counted here are tens of thousands of distinct CDR3 sequences, roughly 74% occurring once; the ten biggest clones make up more than 30%. Sequencing used tumor-adjacent normal liver tissue. The receptor set was obtained from a man aged 35 to 55 with primary liver carcinoma and hepatitis B virus infection. CDR3s include the opening cysteine and the closing phenylalanine or tryptophan. D genes are given only for firm matches. Size values are once, few and many counts, or a class for expanded clones, and some rows have none.

clone_size | d_call | j_call | v_call | cdr3_aa | cdr3_nt
. | . | TRBJ1-1 | TRBV12-3/TRBV12-4 | CACSLGLMNTGAFF | TGTGCCTGCAGTTTAGGGCTCATGAACACTGGGGCTTTCTTT
once | . | TRBJ2-1 | TRBV6-1 | CASSEDVGGYNEQLF | TGTGCCAGCAGTGAAGATGTGGGAGGATACAATGAGCAGCTCTTC
. | TRBD1 | TRBJ1-4 | TRBV5-1 | CASSEGQRYEKLLF | TGCGCCAGCAGCGAGGGACAGAGGTATGAGAAACTGCTTTTT
. | . | TRBJ2-7 | TRBV14 | CASSQERTALQYF | TGTGCCAGCAGTCAAGAGAGGACAGCTCTTCAGTACTTC
. | . | TRBJ2-3 | TRBV6-1 | CVSKLSTDTQYF | TGTGTCAGCAAGCTCAGCACAGATACACAGTATTTT
. | . | TRBJ2-7 | TRBV6-2/TRBV6-3 | CASSADRYYKQYF | TGTGCCAGCAGTGCCGACCGTTACTACAAGCAGTACTTC
few | . | TRBJ2-2 | TRBV2 | CASIKPPGTGELFF | TGTGCCAGCATAAAACCACCCGGGACCGGGGAGCTGTTTTTT
. | TRBD2 | TRBJ2-7 | TRBV29-1 | CSAAGASGYEQYF | TGCAGCGCCGCCGGGGCTAGCGGCTACGAACAGTACTTC
. | . | TRBJ2-6 | TRBV4-1 | CASNQDGLNVLTF | TGCGCCAGCAACCAAGATGGACTCAACGTCCTGACTTTC
. | TRBD1 | TRBJ1-1 | TRBV11-2 | CASSLYRTGIDAEAFF | TGTGCCAGCAGCCTATATCGGACAGGGATTGACGCTGAAGCTTTCTTT
many | . | TRBJ2-7 | TRBV5-6 | CASSFQGLNEQYF | TGTGCCAGCAGCTTCCAGGGGTTGAACGAGCAGTACTTC
. | TRBD2 | TRBJ2-1 | TRBV20-1 | CSAKLAGVKIYNEQFF | TGCAGTGCTAAACTAGCGGGAGTCAAGATATACAATGAGCAGTTCTTC
. | . | TRBJ2-1 | TRBV29-1 | CSSDQEVGEQFF | TGCAGCTCAGACCAGGAGGTGGGTGAGCAGTTCTTC
. | TRBD1 | TRBJ2-1 | TRBV4-3 | CASGQDVGGQYNEKFF | TGCGCCAGTGGCCAAGATGTAGGGGGCCAGTACAATGAGAAGTTCTTC
large | TRBD2 | TRBJ2-1 | TRBV6-5 | CASSQVGGVVEQFF | TGTGCCAGCAGTCAAGTCGGGGGGGTGGTTGAGCAGTTCTTC
. | . | TRBJ2-1 | TRBV6-5 | CASSQVGEVAEQSF | TGTGCCAGCAGTCAAGTCGGGGAGGTAGCTGAGCAGTCCTTC
. | . | TRBJ2-6 | TRBV6-6 | CVSSRHERGANVLTF | TGTGTCAGCAGTCGACATGAGCGCGGGGCCAACGTCCTGACTTTC
. | . | TRBJ1-4 | TRBV12-3/TRBV12-4 | CASSSFGAANEIPFF | TGTGCCAGCAGTTCTTTTGGGGCAGCTAATGAAATACCGTTTTTT
. | . | TRBJ2-1 | TRBV10-3 | CAISVEEGSYNEQFF | TGTGCCATCAGCGTGGAGGAGGGCTCCTACAATGAGCAGTTCTTC
few | . | TRBJ1-5 | TRBV5-5 | CASSGGAGQPQHF | TGTGCCAGCAGCGGGGGGGCAGGTCAGCCCCAGCATTTT
. | . | TRBJ1-1 | TRBV10-2 | CASSEVENTESFF | TGTGCCAGCAGTGAAGTAGAAAACACTGAATCCTTTTTT
. | TRBD2 | TRBJ2-3 | TRBV6-6 | CANTDPRVGLAGSTDTQYF | TGTGCCAACACCGACCCCCGGGTAGGACTAGCGGGAAGCACAGATACGCAGTATTTT
. | TRBD2 | TRBJ2-7 | TRBV28 | CASSIAKAGAYEQCF | TGTGCCAGCAGTATAGCCAAAGCGGGAGCCTACGAGCAGTGCTTC
. | . | TRBJ2-7 | TRBV29-1 | CSVDVGRGEQYF | TGCAGTGTTGATGTTGGCCGGGGAGAGCAGTACTTC
. | . | TRBJ2-5 | TRBV7-9 | CTSSQEGETQYF | TGTACTAGCAGCCAGGAAGGGGAGACCCAGTACTTC
. | . | TRBJ2-3 | TRBV11-2 | CASSLVNIEGDTQYF | TGTGCCAGCAGCTTAGTTAACATAGAGGGAGATACACAGTATTTT
few | TRBD1 | TRBJ2-7 | TRBV29-1 | CSLELSGQGTEEYF | TGCAGCCTGGAACTTTCGGGACAGGGGACCGAGGAGTACTTC
. | . | TRBJ2-7 | TRBV29-1 | CSVLDKAYKQYF | TGCAGCGTTCTGGACAAGGCCTACAAGCAGTACTTC
. | . | TRBJ2-6 | TRBV11-2 | CATQRPHYGANVLTF | TGTGCGACCCAGCGGCCGCACTATGGGGCCAACGTCCTGACTTTC
. | TRBD1 | TRBJ2-5 | TRBV15 | CVTSSDRGGLQEAQYF | TGTGTCACCAGCAGCGACAGGGGAGGTTTGCAAGAGGCCCAGTACTTC
. | TRBD2 | TRBJ2-7 | TRBV20-1 | CCARDTQREAIYEQYF | TGCTGTGCTAGAGATACCCAGCGGGAGGCCATCTACGAGCAGTACTTC
. | . | TRBJ2-7 | TRBV28 | CANSPRTIGLSYEQYF | TGTGCCAACAGCCCAAGGACTATCGGGCTTTCCTACGAGCAGTACTTC
. | TRBD2 | TRBJ2-2 | TRBV5-1 | CASFYLAGGPAGELFF | TGCGCTAGCTTCTACCTAGCGGGAGGGCCCGCCGGGGAGCTGTTTTTT
. | . | TRBJ2-3 | TRBV6-2/TRBV6-3 | CANSAGSRTPQYF | TGTGCCAATTCCGCTGGGTCTAGAACCCCGCAGTATTTT
. | . | TRBJ1-1 | TRBV30 | CAWSIVRACEAFF | TGTGCCTGGAGTATCGTGAGGGCCTGTGAAGCTTTCTTT
few | . | TRBJ1-2 | TRBV20-1 | CSAIYGYTF | TGCAGTGCAATCTATGGCTACACCTTC
. | . | TRBJ2-5 | TRBV29-1 | CSVGGIGPPSETQYF | TGCAGCGTTGGGGGGATAGGACCTCCTAGTGAGACCCAGTACTTC
. | . | TRBJ2-1 | TRBV6-1 | CASSGGRGDEQFF | TGTGCCAGCAGTGGAGGAAGAGGGGATGAGCAGTTCTTC
. | TRBD2 | TRBJ2-5 | TRBV6-4 | CANNRAGGEETQYF | TGTGCCAACAATCGAGCGGGAGGAGAAGAGACGCAGTACTTC
. | . | TRBJ1-5 | TRBV11-3 | CASSLDLVVAQPQHF | TGTGCGAGCAGCCTAGATCTGGTGGTGGCTCAGCCCCAGCATTTT
. | . | TRBJ2-7 | TRBV11-2 | CASSFDRSRRSSYGYEQYF | TGTGCCAGCAGCTTCGACAGGTCCCGACGTTCTTCATACGGCTACGAGCAGTACTTC
. | . | TRBJ2-3 | TRBV6-2/TRBV6-3 | CDSSYDSQRNTQYF | TGTGACAGCAGTTATGACAGCCAACGGAATACACAGTATTTT
. | . | TRBJ2-7 | TRBV2 | CARMVESTYEQYF | TGTGCCCGCATGGTCGAGAGTACCTACGAGCAGTACTTC
. | . | TRBJ1-2 | TRBV12-3/TRBV12-4 | CASMRRGANYGYTF | TGTGCCAGCATGCGCCGTGGGGCGAACTATGGTTACACCTTC
. | . | TRBJ2-1 | TRBV5-8 | CASSPSVMGDCEQFF | TGTGCCAGCAGCCCCTCAGTAATGGGAGACTGTGAGCAGTTCTTC
. | . | TRBJ2-4 | TRBV28 | CASRSLGDENIQYF | TGTGCCAGCAGATCCTTAGGGGACGAAAACATTCAGTACTTC
. | TRBD1 | TRBJ1-6 | TRBV28 | CVSSQPATGAAYNSPLHF | TGTGTCAGTAGCCAACCCGCGACAGGGGCAGCCTATAATTCACCCCTCCACTTT
. | . | TRBJ1-4 | TRBV4-1 | CASSPFLRAVEKLFF | TGCGCCAGCAGTCCGTTTTTGAGGGCCGTGGAAAAACTGTTTTTT